A single sample gave rise to the 21 T cell receptor beta chains below, sequenced in a study of blood T cells in healthy people across ages. Through a sample-barcoded 5' primer and a J-beta primer mix, a second PCR was run for roughly 6 to 11 cycles. TCRdb reanalysed the 5' RACE reads using MiXCR and keeps one entry per CDR3 protein. The sample contains about 570,000 distinct CDR3 sequences, about 26% of which appear only once. The sequencing input was blood. These receptors originate from a woman aged 70-85 years in good health.

This clonotype was counted between two and nine times. This chain uses TRBV11-2 with TRBJ1-2; D unclear. This CDR3 region has 12 residues. V lost 5 bases, J lost 1 base, and 5 bases lay in between. Germline values: CDR1 SGHAT, CDR2 FQNNGV. CDR3 sequence reads: CASSQYNYGYTF. CDR3 DNA sequence: TGTGCCAGCAGCCAATATAACTATGGCTACACCTTC. Together with reference TRBV11-2 and TRBJ1-2, the CDR3 gives the full variable domain: EAGVAQSPRYKIIEKRQSVAFWCNPISGHATLYWYQQILGQGPKLLIQFQNNGVVDDSQLPKDRFSAERLKGVDSTLKIQPAKLEDSAVYLCASSQYNYGYTFGSGTRLTVV.

The CDR3 loop reads CASSLGRWASLSGETQYF. The CDR3 DNA reads as TGTGCCAGCAGCTTAGGACGGTGGGCCAGCCTTAGCGGGGAGACCCAGTACTTC. The rearrangement joins TRBV11-3 to TRBJ2-5; TRBD2 agrees at 7 bases. There are 18 residues in the CDR3. In germline, CDR1 is SGHNT, CDR2 YENEEA. After removal of 1 base from V and 5 bases from J, the junction contained 16 bases not matched to a gene.

This clonotype came up a few times. The J gene is TRBJ2-1, the V gene TRBV7-2, with 9 nucleotides matching TRBD2. This CDR3 has 17 amino acids. V gave up 1 base and J gave up 2 bases; unmatched junction bases: 6. Germline CDR1 reads SGHTA; CDR2 reads FQGNSA. CDR3 sequence reads: CASSLVRLADAYNEQFF. CDR3 sequence (DNA): TGTGCCAGCAGCTTAGTGAGACTAGCGGATGCCTACAATGAGCAGTTCTTC.

The chain employs TRBV4-3 and TRBJ2-6; the D gene is possibly TRBD2 (7 bases). The CDR3 contains 16 residues. Looked up from germline, CDR1 is LGHNA and CDR2 is YSLEER. Trimming stripped 4 bases from V and 2 bases from J, with 12 bases between. The CDR3 DNA follows: TGCGCCAGCAGCCTTCGGGGGGCGGCTGGGGCCAACGTCCTGACTTTC. Protein sequence: CASSLRGAAGANVLTF.

There are a few counts of this clonotype. The chain couples TRBV4-2 to TRBJ1-1; D is ambiguous. CDR1 is LGHNA, CDR2 YNFKEQ, per germline. The CDR3 is 12 residues long. With 4 bases removed from V and 7 bases from J, the gap between germline ends came to 10 bases. The CDR3 DNA follows: TGTGCCAGCAGCCTTCAGAAGTATGAAGCTTTCTTT. Protein sequence: CASSLQKYEAFF.

This sequence joins TRBV11-1 and TRBJ2-3, with D perhaps matching TRBD2 (5 bases). The CDR3 extends over 13 amino acids. The V gene's germline CDR1 is SGHAT and CDR2 FQDESV (reference sequence). V was cut by 1 base and J by 5 bases, with 7 bases left in between. The CDR3 loop reads CASSLDSGDTQYF. The CDR3 region has the DNA TGTGCCAGCAGCTTAGACAGCGGAGATACGCAGTATTTT.

The rearrangement links TRBV14 to TRBJ1-4; perhaps TRBD1 as D (5 bases). The CDR3 consists of 17 residues. CDR1 and CDR2 (germline): SGHDN, FVKESK. V was pared by 4 bases and J by 8 bases, with 23 bases between. The CDR3 sequence is CASSPSRERGNSEKLFF. The CDR3 coding sequence is TGTGCCAGCAGCCCCTCCAGAGAAAGGGGTAATTCCGAAAAACTGTTTTTT.

Details on this clonotype: Relative to the germline gene, one junction end is altered; a read error may explain this. The rearrangement uses TRBV7-7 and TRBJ1-1, with no clear D. In germline, CDR1 is SSHAT, CDR2 FNYEAQ (reference sequence). The length of the CDR3 is 14 residues. This CDR3 reads CASSSLPSDTEAFF. CDR3 nucleotide sequence: TGTGCTAGCAGCTCCCTGCCCTCGGACACTGAAGCTTTCTTT.

This clonotype has a single count. This CDR3 is CASSSQQGGGTEAFF. Here the CDR3 DNA reads TGTGCCAGCAGCAGCCAACAGGGTGGCGGCACTGAAGCTTTCTTT. The rearrangement links TRBV7-2 to TRBJ1-1, with D perhaps TRBD1 (6 bases). Germline CDR1 SGHTA, CDR2 FQGNSA. Deletions cut 5 bases from V and 4 bases from J, with 17 bases between. The CDR3 consists of 15 residues.

This clonotype was recorded many times. The chain uses TRBV12-3 or TRBV12-4 and TRBJ2-5, with 7 nucleotides matching TRBD1. V lost 5 bases and J lost 5; bases outside the gene matches: 5. This CDR3 comprises 13 residues. The CDR3 sequence: CASSNRGLETQYF. Here the CDR3 DNA reads TGTGCCAGCAGTAACAGGGGATTGGAGACCCAGTACTTC.

This clonotype turned up a few times. The chain links TRBV11-2 to TRBJ2-1; 8 positions match TRBD2. The germline gives CDR1 SGHAT, CDR2 FQNNGV. This CDR3 contains 16 residues. The V and J ends lost 6 bases and 9 bases, in that order; junction bases with no gene match: 16. CDR3 sequence: CASSFPGRGGAAEQFF. The CDR3 DNA reads TGTGCCAGCAGTTTTCCCGGGAGGGGGGGCGCCGCTGAGCAGTTCTTC.

This clonotype came up a few times. This chain connects TRBV3-1 to TRBJ1-1; 7 bases are shared with TRBD1. This CDR3 has 16 amino acids. With V trimmed by 4 bases and J by 4 bases, 12 bases remained unmatched. The germline gives CDR1 LGHDT, CDR2 YNNKEL (reference sequence). CDR3 loop: CASSPFRAGGRTEAFF. In nucleotides, the CDR3 is TGTGCCAGCAGCCCGTTTCGGGCAGGGGGACGCACTGAAGCTTTCTTT.

Here the CDR3 reads CASSDGDTDTQYF. The CDR3 DNA reads TGCGCCAGCAGTGACGGAGACACAGATACGCAGTATTTT. V gene TRBV5-1 combines with J gene TRBJ2-3; no clear D. This CDR3 comprises 13 residues. CDR1 and CDR2 from the germline V gene are SGHRS and YFSETQ. V shed 5 bases and J shed 2 bases, with 9 bases lying between them.

The CDR3 region has the DNA TGTGCCAGCAGTTCCTCCGACAGGGGATATGGCAAAAACATTCAGTACTTC. This translates into CASSSSDRGYGKNIQYF. V gene TRBV6-5 combines with J gene TRBJ2-4, with TRBD1 matching over 8 bases. From germline, CDR1 is MNHEY and CDR2 SVGAGI. This CDR3 region has 17 residues. V lost 4 bases to trimming and J lost 3 bases; unmatched junction nucleotides: 11.

The chain recombines TRBV11-3 with TRBJ2-7, with D possibly being TRBD2 (7 bases). Trimming took off 0 bases at V and 0 bases at J, with 12 bases between the two ends. CDR3 size: 16 residues. The germline V gene has CDR1 SGHNT and CDR2 YENEEA. CDR3 amino acids: CASSLDGGPSSYEQYF. CDR3 nucleotides: TGTGCCAGCAGCTTAGACGGGGGGCCTAGCTCCTACGAGCAGTACTTC.

This clonotype is a singleton in its sample. The genes are TRBV7-6 and TRBJ2-2; D may be TRBD2 (5 bases). CDR3 size: 13 residues. Trimming left V 8 bases short and J 1 base short, with 8 bases between. Germline lookup yields CDR1 SGHVS and CDR2 FNYEAQ. The CDR3 DNA is TGTGCCAGCGCTCGGGGGAACACCGGGGAGCTGTTTTTT. Translating it yields CASARGNTGELFF.

This clonotype has a handful of counts. The chain carries TRBV24-1 and TRBJ2-5, with unresolved D. In germline, CDR1 is KGHDR, CDR2 SFDVKD. V lost 4 bases, J lost 0 bases, and 11 bases lay in between. This CDR3 has 15 amino acids. CDR3 bases: TGTGCCACCAGTGAGAACAGAAAGTACCAAGAGACCCAGTACTTC. The encoded protein is CATSENRKYQETQYF.

This clonotype showed up just a few times. V and J are TRBV6-5 and TRBJ1-1; 8 positions match TRBD1. Germline loops: CDR1 MNHEY, CDR2 SVGAGI. CDR3 length: 15 residues. The ends lost 5 bases at V and 1 base at J; junction bases unmatched: 6. The CDR3 region has the DNA TGTGCCAGCAGTGGGTCCGACAGGGGGAACACTGAAGCTTTCTTT. Translation gives CASSGSDRGNTEAFF.

The rearrangement uses TRBV20-1 and TRBJ2-3; D gene unclear. This CDR3 has 12 amino acids. Germline V lookup: CDR1 DFQATT, CDR2 SNEGSKA (reference sequence). V dropped 7 bases and J dropped 2 bases, with 10 bases sitting between them. As DNA, the CDR3 is TGCAGTGTTTCCCAAGACACAGATACGCAGTATTTT. The encoded protein is CSVSQDTDTQYF.

This clonotype was counted between two and nine times. A read error is possible here, since a much larger clone lies one base away. The chain is built from TRBV7-2 and TRBJ2-5; unclear D gene. The CDR3 runs 11 residues. Germline V gene data show CDR1 as SGHTA and CDR2 as FQGNSA. CDR3 DNA sequence: TGTGCCGGCAGCTTCTGGGAGACCCAGTACTTC. Protein sequence: CAGSFWETQYF.

This clonotype was observed a few times. The V call is TRBV7-9, the J call TRBJ1-4, with no clear D. V lost 3 bases and J 0 bases, leaving 8 bases between the germline ends. The germline V gene has CDR1 SEHNR and CDR2 FQNEAQ (reference sequence). This CDR3 is 15 amino acids long. The CDR3 region has the DNA TGTGCCAGCAGCTTCGGAGATCCAACTAATGAAAAACTGTTTTTT. Its translation is CASSFGDPTNEKLFF. Looking up the rest from reference TRBV7-9 and TRBJ1-4 gives the full variable domain: DTGVSQNPRHKITKRGQNVTFRCDPISEHNRLYWYRQTLGQGPEFLTYFQNEAQLEKSRLLSDRFSAERPKGSFSTLEIQRTEQGDSAMYLCASSFGDPTNEKLFFGSGTQLSVL.